The 8 T cell receptor beta chains in this list originate from one sample, sequenced in a study of cytomegalovirus exposure and HLA in healthy donors. This PCR relied on a set of 60 Vbeta primers and 13 Jbeta primers. This table comes from immunoSEQ multiplex PCR, and its TCRdb copy is limited to in-frame clones, with some not included. The sample holds around 140,000 clones, about 80% seen once. The material sequenced was PBMCs. The receptors come from a man aged 40-55 years in good health and CMV-seronegative.

DNA for the CDR3: TGTGCCACCAGACCCTCGGGTTCCTCCTATAATTCACCCCTCCACTTT. Residues: CATRPSGSSYNSPLHF. The chain employs TRBV15 and TRBJ1-6; D gene unclear. Between the trimmed V and J ends, which lost 6 bases and 0 bases, there was a span of 12 bases. This CDR3 spans 16 amino acids. Looked up from germline, CDR1 is LNHNV and CDR2 is YYDKDF (reference sequence).

The chain recombines TRBV6-1 with TRBJ2-7, with a possible D match to TRBD2 (5 bases). The germline V and J ends were trimmed by 2 bases and 3 bases, with 11 bases remaining between them. The CDR3 spans 14 residues. Per the germline V gene, CDR1 is MNHNS and CDR2 is SASEGT. The CDR3, as DNA: TGTGCCAGCAGTGAACTAGCTAGAGTCTACGAGCAGTACTTC. As protein: CASSELARVYEQYF.

The chain joins TRBV11-3 to TRBJ1-6; possible D gene TRBD1, 6 bases. This CDR3 contains 13 residues. Germline assignment: CDR1 SGHNT and CDR2 YENEEA. The ends were cut back, 2 bases at V and 9 bases at J, with 8 bases in the middle. As DNA, the CDR3 is TGTGCCAGCAGCTTAACACAGGGTTCACCCCTCCACTTT. Translating it yields CASSLTQGSPLHF. Full variable domain (rest looked up from reference TRBV11-3 and TRBJ1-6): EAGVVQSPRYKIIEKKQPVAFWCNPISGHNTLYWYLQNLGQGPELLIRYENEEAVDDSQLPKDRFSAERLKGVDSTLKIQPAELGDSAVYLCASSLTQGSPLHFGNGTRLTVT.

The chain is built from TRBV9 and TRBJ2-3; perhaps TRBD1 as D (5 bases). This CDR3 has 16 amino acids. Germline values: CDR1 SGDLS, CDR2 YYNGEE. V was trimmed by 0 bases and J by 4 bases, leaving 15 bases between them. The chain's CDR3 is CASSVEHGEGADTQYF. CDR3 sequence (DNA): TGTGCCAGCAGCGTAGAACACGGAGAAGGGGCAGATACGCAGTATTTT.

This chain joins TRBV2 and TRBJ2-4; 7 bases are shared with TRBD1. The length of the CDR3 is 17 residues. V lost 4 bases to trimming and J lost 3 bases; unmatched junction nucleotides: 12. The germline gives CDR1 SNHLY, CDR2 FYNNEI. The CDR3 DNA reads TGTGCCAGCAGTGGATCCCTGACAGGGCTGGACAAAAACATTCAGTACTTC. Translated: CASSGSLTGLDKNIQYF. The full variable domain, in which reference TRBV2 and TRBJ2-4 provide the parts outside the CDR3, is EPEVTQTPSHQVTQMGQEVILRCVPISNHLYFYWYRQILGQKVEFLVSFYNNEISEKSEIFDDQFSVERPDGSNFTLKIRSTKLEDSAMYFCASSGSLTGLDKNIQYFGAGTRLSVL.

The chain couples TRBV14 to TRBJ1-4, with 7 nucleotides matching TRBD1. The CDR3 runs 15 residues. The V gene's germline CDR1 is SGHDN and CDR2 FVKESK. The junction had 10 bases not matched to a gene; V was cut back by 4 bases and J by 8 bases. The CDR3 DNA sequence: TGTGCCAGCAGCCCCCACACTATACAGGGGGAAAAACTGTTTTTT. Translating gives CASSPHTIQGEKLFF. Full variable domain (remainder filled in from reference TRBV14 and TRBJ1-4): EAGVTQFPSHSVIEKGQTVTLRCDPISGHDNLYWYRRVMGKEIKFLLHFVKESKQDESGMPNNRFLAERTGGTYSTLKVQPAELEDSGVYFCASSPHTIQGEKLFFGSGTQLSVL.

The chain joins TRBV5-1 to TRBJ2-1, with a possible D match to TRBD2 (6 bases). The CDR3 loop spans 16 amino acids. Per the germline V gene, CDR1 is SGHRS and CDR2 is YFSETQ. The V end was cut by 0 bases, the J end by 1 base, with 11 bases between. Here the CDR3 reads CASSLAGGSSYNEQFF. CDR3 DNA: TGCGCCAGCAGCTTGGCCGGAGGGAGTTCCTACAATGAGCAGTTCTTC.

J is TRBJ1-1 and V is TRBV9; unclear D gene. The ends were cut back, 3 bases at V and 1 base at J, with 7 bases in the middle. CDR1 is SGDLS, CDR2 YYNGEE, per germline. The length of the CDR3 is 13 residues. The CDR3 region is CASSGQRNTEAFF. As DNA, the CDR3 is TGTGCCAGCAGCGGCCAGCGGAACACTGAAGCTTTCTTT.